The 20 T cell receptor beta chains given below trace back to one sample, sequenced in a study of T cells in Graves' hyperthyroidism and ophthalmopathy. Regions amplified from RNA transcripts were the TCR beta CDR3 regions. RT-PCR in the first round (using the HTBI primer set) targeted the TCR CDR3. TCRdb fed the multiplex PCR reads into MiXCR, producing one record per CDR3 protein. The sample yields 490,000 or so distinct CDR3 sequences, less than 25% seen once. The sequencing sample was made of blood. The receptors derive from a woman aged 70-85 years with Graves' ophthalmopathy.

This chain joins TRBV24-1 and TRBJ2-5; 15 bases are a match to TRBD2. This CDR3 comprises 16 residues. V gave up 6 bases and J gave up 4 bases; unmatched junction bases: 5. Germline V gives CDR1 KGHDR, CDR2 SFDVKD. The CDR3: CATSQPGLAGGETQYF. CDR3 sequence (DNA): TGTGCCACCAGTCAACCGGGACTAGCGGGAGGAGAGACCCAGTACTTC.

The V call is TRBV11-2, the J call TRBJ2-7; 7 bases are shared with TRBD2. The CDR3 runs 16 residues. The V gene end was trimmed by 5 bases and the J gene end by 4 bases; junction bases not matched to a gene: 14. Germline V lookup: CDR1 SGHAT, CDR2 FQNNGV. CDR3 DNA sequence: TGTGCCAGCAGCCCCATCGGATGGACTAGTAGGTACGAGCAGTACTTC. Translation gives CASSPIGWTSRYEQYF. The whole variable domain, remainder taken from reference TRBV11-2 and TRBJ2-7, is EAGVAQSPRYKIIEKRQSVAFWCNPISGHATLYWYQQILGQGPKLLIQFQNNGVVDDSQLPKDRFSAERLKGVDSTLKIQPAKLEDSAVYLCASSPIGWTSRYEQYFGPGTRLTVT.

This sequence joins TRBV6-2 or TRBV6-3 and TRBJ1-5; no clear D gene. This CDR3 region has 13 residues. V was cut by 7 bases and J by 2 bases, with 9 bases left in between. Germline values: CDR1 MNHEY, CDR2 SVGEGT. As DNA, the CDR3 is TGTGCCAGCACCAAGCAAGGCAATCAGCCCCAGCATTTT. This translates into CASTKQGNQPQHF.

The chain employs TRBV5-1 and TRBJ2-1, with D hard to call. V was trimmed by 5 bases and J by 1 base, leaving 4 bases between them. This CDR3 region has 12 residues. The V gene's germline CDR1 is SGHRS and CDR2 YFSETQ. The CDR3 nucleotides read TGCGCCAGCAGGCGGTCCTACAATGAGCAGTTCTTC. Its translation: CASRRSYNEQFF. The full variable domain, in which reference TRBV5-1 and TRBJ2-1 provide the parts outside the CDR3, is KAGVTQTPRYLIKTRGQQVTLSCSPISGHRSVSWYQQTPGQGLQFLFEYFSETQRNKGNFPGRFSGRQFSNSRSEMNVSTLELGDSALYLCASRRSYNEQFFGPGTRLTVL.

This clonotype was observed a few times. The chain recombines TRBV20-1 with TRBJ2-3, with D unresolved. Germline CDR1 reads DFQATT; CDR2 reads SNEGSKA (reference sequence). Trimming removed 7 bases from V and 5 bases from J, with 10 bases in between. The CDR3 extends over 11 amino acids. CDR3 nucleotides: TGCAGTGGAGAGGCGAAAGATACGCAGTATTTT. Translation: CSGEAKDTQYF.

This clonotype was picked up a small number of times. The chain is built from TRBV20-1 and TRBJ2-2; 8 nucleotides agree with TRBD2. Germline loops: CDR1 DFQATT, CDR2 SNEGSKA (reference sequence). CDR3 length: 15 amino acids. V gave up 6 bases and J gave up 4 bases; unmatched junction bases: 10. The CDR3 reads CSARTGGVGTGELFF. The DNA for the CDR3 is TGCAGTGCGCGGACCGGGGGGGTGGGCACCGGGGAGCTGTTTTTT.

This chain connects TRBV10-3 to TRBJ2-4; D gene unclear. This CDR3 region has 14 residues. The germline CDR1 and CDR2 sequences are ENHRY and SYGVKD. The germline V and J ends were trimmed by 5 bases and 0 bases, with 8 bases remaining between them. CDR3 loop: CAISSDLAKNIQYF. The CDR3 coding sequence is TGTGCCATCAGTTCAGATCTAGCCAAAAACATTCAGTACTTC.

The CDR3 DNA reads TGTGCCACAAGACCAACTATGACCGGGGAGCTGTTTTTT. Encoded protein: CATRPTMTGELFF. The chain combines TRBV24-1 with TRBJ2-2; D is ambiguous. The CDR3 contains 13 residues. The V end was cut by 10 bases, the J end by 5 bases, with 13 bases between. In germline, CDR1 is KGHDR, CDR2 SFDVKD.

A few counts support this clonotype. This rearrangement joins TRBV2 to TRBJ2-7; D may be TRBD1 (6 bases). V gave up 6 bases and J gave up 0 bases, with 12 bases separating them. Germline V CDR1 and CDR2: SNHLY, FYNNEI. The CDR3 extends over 14 amino acids. CDR3 nucleotide sequence: TGTGCCAGCAGAGAACGGACAGCCTCCTACGAGCAGTACTTC. Its protein is CASRERTASYEQYF.

At least ten counts were recorded for this clonotype. The rearrangement joins TRBV6-1 to TRBJ2-7; D is possibly TRBD1 or TRBD2 (5 bases each). CDR3 size: 15 residues. Trimming pared 5 bases from V and 0 bases from J, leaving 14 bases between. Germline V gene lookup returns CDR1 MNHNS and CDR2 SASEGT. The CDR3 region is CASSPSGTGSYEQYF. In DNA, the CDR3 is TGTGCCAGCAGTCCATCCGGGACGGGCTCCTACGAGCAGTACTTC.

In DNA, the CDR3 is TGTGCCAGTAGTCCGGGGGAGTGGGTCACTGAAGCTTTCTTT. The encoded protein is CASSPGEWVTEAFF. This chain uses TRBV19 with TRBJ1-1, with D possibly being TRBD1 (5 bases). CDR3 length: 14 amino acids. V dropped 5 bases and J dropped 4 bases, with 14 bases sitting between them. CDR1 is LNHDA and CDR2 is SQIVND in the germline V gene (reference sequence).

This clonotype was seen more than once but under ten times. V usage is TRBV9 and J usage is TRBJ1-5, with a tentative D call TRBD1 (5 bases). The CDR3 runs to 15 residues. V lost 4 bases and J 1 base, leaving 12 bases between the germline ends. Germline V gives CDR1 SGDLS, CDR2 YYNGEE. The CDR3: CASSPTAGSNQPQHF. For the CDR3, the DNA is TGTGCCAGCAGCCCGACCGCAGGGAGCAATCAGCCCCAGCATTTT.

This clonotype was observed many times. The gene calls are TRBV28 and TRBJ1-1; D ambiguous. Germline values: CDR1 MDHEN, CDR2 SYDVKM. This CDR3 is built from 14 residues. The germline V and J ends were trimmed by 4 bases and 5 bases, with 14 bases remaining between them. The CDR3 protein is CASSYWGRETEAFF. CDR3 DNA: TGTGCCAGCAGTTACTGGGGTCGGGAGACTGAAGCTTTCTTT.

This clonotype was found a few times. The chain carries TRBV6-1 and TRBJ2-3; a weak D match, TRBD1 (5 bases). This CDR3 contains 12 residues. V was shortened by 9 bases and J by 6 bases, with 13 bases between the two germline ends. Germline V gene lookup returns CDR1 MNHNS and CDR2 SASEGT. For the CDR3, the DNA is TGTGCCAGTGGTAAGGGGATCGATACGCAGTATTTT. Translation gives CASGKGIDTQYF.

This clonotype appeared a few times. This chain uses TRBV4-1 with TRBJ2-4, with a tentative D call TRBD2 (5 bases). The CDR3 sequence is 14 residues long. The germline CDR1 and CDR2 sequences are MGHRA and YSYEKL. Trimming stripped 3 bases from V and 6 bases from J, with 12 bases between. The CDR3 DNA reads as TGCGCCAGCAGCCAGTCAAGCGAGGGAAACATTCAGTACTTC. This translates into CASSQSSEGNIQYF.

This clonotype was detected only a few times. The CDR3 DNA follows: TGTGCCAGCAGCCAAGTCGGGGACGGGGAGCTGTTTTTT. This sequence encodes CASSQVGDGELFF. This chain uses TRBV3-1 with TRBJ2-2; a possible D gene is TRBD2 (5 bases). The CDR3 runs to 13 residues. Germline assignment: CDR1 LGHDT and CDR2 YNNKEL (reference sequence). Trimming took 1 base from V and 7 from J, leaving 7 bases between them.

The chain couples TRBV12-3 or TRBV12-4 to TRBJ2-7; TRBD2 matches at 9 bases. This CDR3 region has 16 residues. The trim removed 3 bases at V and 5 bases at J, leaving 11 bases unmatched. CDR3 sequence reads: CASSFGGTSRSDEQYF. CDR3 DNA sequence: TGTGCCAGCAGTTTCGGGGGGACTAGCAGGAGTGACGAGCAGTACTTC.

This clonotype was detected once. V and J are TRBV5-4 and TRBJ2-2; 13 bases match TRBD2. J lost 6 bases, V lost 3 bases, and 2 bases had no gene match. The CDR3 is made up of 15 amino acids. CDR1 is SGHNT and CDR2 is YYREEE in the germline V gene (reference sequence). CDR3 in DNA: TGTGCCAGCAGCTCGGGACTAGCGGGATCCGGGGAGCTGTTTTTT. It codes for CASSSGLAGSGELFF.

The V call is TRBV20-1, the J call TRBJ2-1; 8 bases align to TRBD2. Germline trimming cut 5 bases from V and 7 bases from J; bases unmatched to any gene: 13. The CDR3 has 15 amino acids. Germline lookup yields CDR1 DFQATT and CDR2 SNEGSKA (reference sequence). The CDR3, as DNA: TGCAGTGCTGAGGACCGTAAGGCTAGCGGGAATGAGCAGTTCTTC. Protein product: CSAEDRKASGNEQFF.

This clonotype was seen a handful of times. V gene TRBV7-4 combines with J gene TRBJ2-1; 14 bases agree with TRBD2. The V gene's germline CDR1 is SGHVT and CDR2 SQSDAQ. V was clipped by 3 bases and J by 3 bases; unmatched bases: 4. The CDR3 contains 17 residues. CDR3 sequence: CASSFWTSGRIYNEQFF. For the CDR3, the DNA is TGTGCCAGCAGCTTTTGGACTAGCGGGAGGATCTACAATGAGCAGTTCTTC.